The present entry profiles one T cell receptor (beta chain) with its context. CDR3 length: 14 amino acids. Germline CDR1 and CDR2: MNHEY and SVGEGT. Trimming cost V 4 bases and J 4 bases, with 13 bases left between them. The entry originates in a study of blood T cell repertoires in COVID-19. Across the study: T cells, B-cell-depleted T cells, or PBMCs supplied cDNA or gDNA.

In the original processing: Using reference gene primer amplification, nucleated cell counts were estimated. Only in-frame clones appear in the TCRdb table, and some are missing; sequencing was by immunoSEQ multiplex PCR. The V and J calls and clone size are taken from that table; D and trimming were inferred from the DNA. The sample carries some 200,000 clones, around four fifths recorded once. This chain joins TRBV6-2 or TRBV6-3 and TRBJ2-5, with D perhaps matching TRBD2 (5 bases). The material sequenced was peripheral blood. This TCR was recovered from an elderly woman with COVID-19, enrolled during active disease. CDR3 DNA: TGTGCCAGCAGTTCCGCGGGTTTAGGAGAGACCCAGTACTTC. Protein sequence: CASSSAGLGETQYF.